This T cell receptor (beta chain) was found in a study of blood T cell repertoires in COVID-19. On the study more broadly: T cells, B-cell-depleted T cells, or PBMCs supplied cDNA or gDNA.

Measured with immunoSEQ multiplex PCR; TCRdb has only the in-frame clones, and not every one. The table has about 120,000 clones, roughly 89% seen once. The J segment lost 8 bases and the V segment lost 4 bases, leaving 7 bases of the junction unmatched. Germline CDR1 is GTSNPN and CDR2 is SVGIG (reference sequence). The CDR3 length is 12 residues. This receptor was obtained from a human donor with acute or convalescent COVID-19. The donor label of this sample is uncertain. The chain links TRBV30 to TRBJ1-1; 7 bases line up with TRBD1. Sequencing was carried out using peripheral blood. CDR3 sequence reads: CAWNSGTVEAFF. The CDR3 DNA is TGTGCCTGGAACTCCGGGACAGTAGAAGCTTTCTTT.